A single TCR beta chain is shown here with its context. Assay: immunoSEQ multiplex PCR; the TCRdb copy retains only in-frame clones and omits some. The sample has about 40,000 clones, around 94% seen once. The germline gives CDR1 MNHEY, CDR2 SVGAGI. This CDR3 spans 13 amino acids. V lost 2 bases, J lost 8 bases, and 12 bases lay in between. The sample comes from a study of T cell changes during pregnancy in multiple sclerosis. Sequences were derived from peripheral blood, sampled in the third trimester of pregnancy. V usage is TRBV6-5 and J usage is TRBJ1-2; D gene unclear. The receptor comes from a female donor with multiple sclerosis, enrolled in a pregnancy study. DNA for the CDR3: TGTGCCAGCAGTTACCTGGCAGGCGAAGGCTACACCTTC. Translated: CASSYLAGEGYTF.